A single sample gave rise to the 27 T cell receptor beta chains below, sequenced in a study of blood T cell repertoires in COVID-19. Produced via immunoSEQ multiplex PCR; TCRdb's table is partial and in-frame only. The table includes 260,000 or so clones, around 83% detected once. Material for sequencing was peripheral blood. These receptors were collected from a man older than 75 with acute or convalescent COVID-19.

The chain is built from TRBV9 and TRBJ2-1; 8 bases match TRBD2. J gave up 0 bases and V 5 bases, and 4 bases lay outside the gene matches. Looked up from germline, CDR1 is SGDLS and CDR2 is YYNGEE. CDR3 length equals 15 residues. The CDR3: CASSPGGSSYNEQFF. The CDR3 DNA follows: TGTGCCAGCAGTCCGGGGGGGAGCTCCTACAATGAGCAGTTCTTC.

This clone was seen once. V is TRBV5-1 and J is TRBJ2-5; the match to TRBD2 covers 8 bases. The CDR3 covers 14 residues. Germline-derived CDR1 and CDR2 are SGHRS and YFSETQ. V trimming: 5 bases; J trimming: 7 bases; junction bases outside the gene matches: 10. The CDR3 loop reads CASRLAGGVGTQYF. DNA for the CDR3: TGCGCCAGCAGACTTGCGGGGGGAGTGGGGACCCAGTACTTC.

In its sample, this clone was seen a few times. V gene TRBV11-1 combines with J gene TRBJ2-7, with 9 bases identical to TRBD2. After removal of 4 bases from V and 4 bases from J, the junction contained 8 bases not matched to a gene. Germline V gene lookup returns CDR1 SGHAT and CDR2 FQDESV (reference sequence). The CDR3 is made up of 15 amino acids. The CDR3: CASSSPGGRAYEQYF. As DNA, the CDR3 is TGTGCCAGCAGCTCCCCGGGCGGGAGGGCTTACGAGCAGTACTTC.

This chain uses TRBV5-1 with TRBJ1-4; no firm D call. Deletions cut 1 base from V and 0 bases from J, with 7 bases between. The CDR3 spans 15 residues. Germline V gives CDR1 SGHRS, CDR2 YFSETQ. The CDR3 nucleotides are TGCGCCAGCAGCTTGACCCCAGCAACTAATGAAAAACTGTTTTTT. Its protein is CASSLTPATNEKLFF.

The sample holds one count of this clone. For the CDR3, the DNA is TGCGCCTCCCAGGGGTTCACCGGGGAGCTGTTTTTT. Its protein is CASQGFTGELFF. The V call is TRBV5-1, the J call TRBJ2-2, with D possibly TRBD1 on 6 matching bases. This CDR3 region has 12 residues. CDR1 and CDR2 (germline): SGHRS, YFSETQ. V lost 10 bases and J lost 4, with 11 bases in between.

The J gene is TRBJ2-1, the V gene TRBV5-1, with 14 bases fitting TRBD2. The germline CDR1 and CDR2 sequences are SGHRS and YFSETQ. J gave up 9 bases and V 4 bases, and 6 bases lay outside the gene matches. The CDR3 has 15 amino acids. CDR3 in amino acids: CASSQGTSGSGEQFF. The CDR3 bases are TGCGCCAGCAGCCAGGGGACTAGCGGGAGCGGTGAGCAGTTCTTC.

Only one count was recorded for this clone. The chain employs TRBV30 and TRBJ1-2; 8 nucleotides line up with TRBD1. The germline V gene has CDR1 GTSNPN and CDR2 SVGIG (reference sequence). The CDR3 is 15 amino acids. J lost 7 bases, V lost 0 bases, and 10 bases had no gene match. In nucleotides, the CDR3 is TGTGCCTGGAGTGTACAGGGACAGGTTAAAGGTGGCTACACCTTC. It translates to CAWSVQGQVKGGYTF.

This chain joins TRBV30 and TRBJ2-7; 7 nucleotides align to TRBD1. The CDR3 is 15 residues long. CDR1 is GTSNPN, CDR2 SVGIG, per germline (reference sequence). V shed 6 bases and J 2 bases; nucleotides not matched to a gene: 13. In nucleotides, the CDR3 is TGTGCCTGCCTTGCGAGGACAGGAGTAACCTACGAGCAGTACTTC. It translates to CACLARTGVTYEQYF.

This chain connects TRBV25-1 to TRBJ2-1; D is ambiguous. V dropped 1 base and J dropped 8 bases, with 9 bases sitting between them. The CDR3 is 13 residues long. Germline assignment: CDR1 MGHDK and CDR2 SYGVNS. The CDR3 DNA sequence: TGTGCCAGCAGTGAATCGACTGAGGATGAGCAGTTCTTC. Its protein product is CASSESTEDEQFF.

This rearrangement joins TRBV30 to TRBJ1-3; D not resolved. Trimming shortened V by 4 bases and J by 0 bases, and 10 bases separated the two germline ends. The CDR3 runs to 14 residues. Germline V lookup: CDR1 GTSNPN, CDR2 SVGIG (reference sequence). The CDR3 DNA sequence: TGTGCCTGGACGGGGAATCTCTCTGGAAACACCATATATTTT. This translates into CAWTGNLSGNTIYF.

This chain joins TRBV4-1 and TRBJ2-1; D not resolved. V was cut by 3 bases and J by 4 bases, with 10 bases left in between. Germline lookup yields CDR1 MGHRA and CDR2 YSYEKL. The CDR3 runs to 14 residues. CDR3 protein: CASSHPTGYNEQFF. In nucleotides, the CDR3 is TGCGCCAGCAGCCACCCCACCGGGTACAATGAGCAGTTCTTC.

The chain links TRBV12-3 or TRBV12-4 to TRBJ1-1, with D unresolved. Deletions cut 6 bases from V and 6 bases from J, with 11 bases between. CDR3 length: 12 amino acids. The CDR3 DNA sequence: TGTGCCAGCAGCTCATTGGGCGCTGAAGCTTTCTTT. It codes for CASSSLGAEAFF.

Here the CDR3 reads CASSGIAGNEQFF. The CDR3, as DNA: TGTGCCAGCAGCGGGATAGCGGGGAATGAGCAGTTCTTC. The V and J genes are TRBV9 and TRBJ2-1, with 8 bases lining up with TRBD2. The germline V gene encodes CDR1 SGDLS and CDR2 YYNGEE. The CDR3 sequence is 13 residues long. The V and J ends lost 3 bases and 7 bases, in that order; junction bases with no gene match: 3.

The chain recombines TRBV28 with TRBJ2-7, with 7 bases lining up with TRBD1. Trimming cost V 6 bases and J 2 bases; bases outside gene matches: 13. Germline CDR1 reads MDHEN; CDR2 reads SYDVKM. CDR3 size: 16 residues. The CDR3: CASRRGGVGKPYEQYF. The CDR3 bases are TGTGCCAGCAGAAGAGGGGGCGTTGGGAAGCCCTACGAGCAGTACTTC.

V is TRBV19 and J is TRBJ2-1, with 7 bases fitting TRBD1. Germline CDR1 and CDR2: LNHDA and SQIVND (reference sequence). CDR3 length equals 15 residues. The ends lost 0 bases at V and 3 bases at J; junction bases unmatched: 2. The chain's CDR3 is CASSIERGHYNEQFF. In DNA, the CDR3 is TGTGCCAGTAGTATAGAAAGGGGGCACTACAATGAGCAGTTCTTC.

The V gene is TRBV28, the J gene TRBJ2-2; 11 bases agree with TRBD2. V was clipped by 8 bases and J by 1 base; unmatched bases: 6. Germline-derived CDR1 and CDR2 are MDHEN and SYDVKM. CDR3 size: 16 residues. This CDR3 is CASLYLAGGNTGELFF. CDR3 coding DNA: TGTGCCAGCCTCTACCTAGCGGGAGGGAACACCGGGGAGCTGTTTTTT.

The rearrangement links TRBV28 to TRBJ2-7; 7 positions match TRBD1. The germline V gene encodes CDR1 MDHEN and CDR2 SYDVKM. The CDR3 is 16 residues long. J was trimmed by 7 bases and V by 4 bases; bases with no gene match: 16. CDR3 region: CASSSYYATGKMEQYF. The CDR3 DNA reads as TGTGCCAGCAGTTCCTATTACGCGACAGGGAAGATGGAGCAGTACTTC.

The rearrangement uses TRBV19 and TRBJ2-5, with D possibly TRBD1 on 6 matching bases. CDR1 LNHDA and CDR2 SQIVND come from the germline V gene (reference sequence). The CDR3 length is 12 residues. V lost 5 bases and J 7 bases, leaving 11 bases between the germline ends. The CDR3 nucleotides are TGTGCCAGTAGTCGACAGGACGGGACCCAGTACTTC. Translated, it gives CASSRQDGTQYF.

The rearrangement joins TRBV5-1 to TRBJ1-4, with D tentatively TRBD1 (5 bases). Germline V gene data show CDR1 as SGHRS and CDR2 as YFSETQ. Trimming removed 1 base at V and 6 bases at J, with 13 bases between. This CDR3 spans 15 amino acids. CDR3 protein: CASSLMLGPHEKLFF. Here the CDR3 DNA reads TGCGCCAGCAGCTTGATGCTGGGGCCTCATGAAAAACTGTTTTTT.

In DNA form, the CDR3 reads TGTGCCAGCAGCTTAAGAGCGACGGGAAACTACAATGAGCAGTTCTTC. Amino acid sequence: CASSLRATGNYNEQFF. The chain employs TRBV13 and TRBJ2-1; tentatively, D is TRBD2 (5 bases). This CDR3 contains 16 residues. V lost 2 bases, J lost 3 bases, and 14 bases lay in between. The germline V gene has CDR1 PRHDT and CDR2 FYEKMQ (reference sequence).

The gene calls are TRBV6-5 and TRBJ2-5, with 9 bases identical to TRBD1. Germline CDR1 MNHEY, CDR2 SVGAGI. The CDR3 covers 15 residues. V shed 6 bases and J 4 bases; nucleotides not matched to a gene: 9. CDR3 protein: CASRPGQGNVETQYF. DNA for the CDR3: TGTGCCAGCAGACCGGGACAGGGAAATGTAGAGACCCAGTACTTC.

The chain is built from TRBV7-9 and TRBJ1-6; TRBD1 might be the D (5 bases). Germline loops: CDR1 SEHNR, CDR2 FQNEAQ (reference sequence). The CDR3 contains 15 residues. The V end was cut by 2 bases, the J end by 9 bases, with 14 bases between. The DNA of the CDR3 is TGTGCCAGCAGCTTAACTCGGACAAATAGTTCACCCCTCCACTTT. Protein: CASSLTRTNSSPLHF.

J is TRBJ2-2 and V is TRBV19; 9 nucleotides agree with TRBD1. V lost 6 bases, J lost 6 bases, and 14 bases stayed unmatched. The CDR3 has 17 residues. Germline V gene data show CDR1 as LNHDA and CDR2 as SQIVND (reference sequence). The CDR3 sequence is CASSRYRDRVVAGELFF. The CDR3 DNA reads TGTGCCAGTAGCCGGTACCGGGACAGGGTTGTGGCCGGGGAGCTGTTTTTT.

The chain carries TRBV5-1 and TRBJ2-1; TRBD2 matches 7 bases. The CDR3 totals 15 residues. The germline V gene has CDR1 SGHRS and CDR2 YFSETQ. The junction had 7 bases not matched to a gene; V was cut back by 4 bases and J by 3 bases. The CDR3 spells CASSQSGLIYNEQFF. In DNA, the CDR3 is TGCGCCAGCAGCCAATCGGGACTAATCTACAATGAGCAGTTCTTC.

This clone was found a few times. The chain links TRBV21-1 to TRBJ1-5. TRBV21-1 is marked as a pseudogene. The CDR3 is made up of 15 amino acids. The DNA for the CDR3 is TGTGCCAGCAGCTCCCGGACTTTCATGTTTCAGCCCCAGCATTTT. Its translation is CASSSRTFMFQPQHF.

This chain joins TRBV5-1 and TRBJ1-2; 10 positions agree with TRBD1. The germline gives CDR1 SGHRS, CDR2 YFSETQ. The CDR3 has 14 amino acids. V was pared by 2 bases and J by 5 bases, with 3 bases of the junction left unmatched. Here the CDR3 reads CASSFGDRGYGYTF. The CDR3 DNA reads TGCGCCAGCAGCTTCGGGGACAGGGGATATGGCTACACCTTC.

This sequence joins TRBV19 and TRBJ1-1, with D unclear. Trimming stripped 6 bases from V and 10 bases from J, with 18 bases between. This CDR3 spans 13 amino acids. Germline lookup yields CDR1 LNHDA and CDR2 SQIVND (reference sequence). The CDR3 DNA reads TGTGCCAGTAGCCCCACGGGTAGCATGTTAGCTTTCTTT. Its protein product is CASSPTGSMLAFF.